A selection of T cell receptor beta chains follows, all from one sample in a study of blood T cell repertoires in COVID-19. Using immunoSEQ multiplex PCR, the repertoire was profiled, and TCRdb retains in-frame clones only, with some absent. This sample has around 63,000 clones, with approximately 88% found just once. The sequenced sample consisted of peripheral blood. The source is a man aged 60-69 years with COVID-19, enrolled during active disease. The CDR3 runs from the conserved cysteine through the conserved F or W.

V gene: TRBV10-3
CDR3 protein: CAISEGRWGSGSYNEQFF

V gene: TRBV18
CDR3 protein: CASSRRQGSYEQYF

V gene: TRBV7-3
CDR3 protein: CASSLVGGSYNEQFF

V gene: TRBV5-1
CDR3 protein: CASSLTLGSGELFF

V gene: TRBV20-1
CDR3 protein: CSAPRQSEAFF

V gene: TRBV7-9
CDR3 protein: CASRQQGPEQYF

V gene: TRBV19
CDR3 protein: CASNPYGQGGTWGYTF

V gene: TRBV19
CDR3 protein: CASSRTIDTQYF

V gene: TRBV5-1
CDR3 protein: CASRSTSGGSYNEQFF

V gene: TRBV11-1
CDR3 protein: CASSLALEETDTQYF

V gene: TRBV5-6
CDR3 protein: CASSLASGGWTEAFF

V gene: TRBV6-5
CDR3 protein: CASSYPPDRVNYGYTF

V gene: TRBV6-5
CDR3 protein: CASSYSYTGSSYEQYF

V gene: TRBV6-1
CDR3 protein: CASSEIQRAGINYGYTF

V gene: TRBV6-1
CDR3 protein: CASSEGQGLDSQYF

V gene: TRBV28
CDR3 protein: CASKPTGGGYGYTF

V gene: TRBV12-3/TRBV12-4
CDR3 protein: CASSLVSIRAFF

V gene: TRBV4-1
CDR3 protein: CASSQEGTSYFYEQYF

V gene: TRBV19
CDR3 protein: CATLGRTDTQYF

V gene: TRBV28
CDR3 protein: CASGRGGRQPQHF

V gene: TRBV18
CDR3 protein: CASSQREVTDTQYF

V gene: TRBV12-3/TRBV12-4
CDR3 protein: CASSGTSLGTQYF

V gene: TRBV5-1
CDR3 protein: CASSGHLAPLIQGQFF

V gene: TRBV12-3/TRBV12-4
CDR3 protein: CASSHDKHTEAFF

V gene: TRBV28
CDR3 protein: CASSPRIGRRLTSYEQYF

V gene: TRBV6-5
CDR3 protein: CASSYSPGISYEQYF

V gene: TRBV19
CDR3 protein: CASSAPVASGEQYF

V gene: TRBV9
CDR3 protein: CASSVASARQGLEQFF

V gene: TRBV28
CDR3 protein: CASSFGQVYNEQFF

V gene: TRBV14
CDR3 protein: CASRNSGSSYEQYF

V gene: TRBV11-2
CDR3 protein: CASSLGGQDIPYEQYF

V gene: TRBV25-1
CDR3 protein: CASSQTSSSGANVLTF

V gene: TRBV9
CDR3 protein: CASSVLPDSYNEQFF

V gene: TRBV5-1
CDR3 protein: CASSPVAVISYNEQFF

V gene: TRBV28
CDR3 protein: CASRHSGTTYEQYF

V gene: TRBV3-1/TRBV3-2
CDR3 protein: CASSQTSGISYNEQFF

V gene: TRBV6-5
CDR3 protein: CASSYSFAGGPNEQFF

V gene: TRBV12-5
CDR3 protein: CASGFTRTSSYNEQFF

V gene: TRBV5-1
CDR3 protein: CASSIMGQGDGGYTF

V gene: TRBV24-1
CDR3 protein: CATSDLGLAASSETQYF

V gene: TRBV29-1
CDR3 protein: CSGSGSGNTIYF

V gene: TRBV3-1/TRBV3-2
CDR3 protein: CASSHDRQGAGEKLFF

V gene: TRBV9
CDR3 protein: CASSVGQGAYNEQFF

V gene: TRBV2
CDR3 protein: CASSSQGMLNEKLFF

V gene: TRBV24-1
CDR3 protein: CATSDLLSNQPQHF

V gene: TRBV12-3/TRBV12-4
CDR3 protein: CASTKGGNGYTF

V gene: TRBV27
CDR3 protein: CASKPGNRETQYF

V gene: TRBV10-3
CDR3 protein: CAISDVYEQYF

V gene: TRBV30
CDR3 protein: CAWKSQFGYTF

V gene: TRBV2
CDR3 protein: CASSEQPGQPQHF